Listed here are 19 T cell receptor beta chains from one sample, sequenced in a study of blood T cell repertoires in COVID-19. Produced via immunoSEQ multiplex PCR; TCRdb's table is partial and in-frame only. Of about 140,000 clones in the sample, roughly 85% were seen once. The sequenced sample was peripheral blood. These receptors came from a human donor in a cohort sampled during active COVID-19.

The chain has TRBV6-2 or TRBV6-3 and TRBJ2-3; 14 bases match TRBD2. V was pared by 5 bases and J by 8 bases, with 6 bases of the junction left unmatched. Germline V gene data show CDR1 as MNHEY and CDR2 as SVGEGT. This CDR3 region has 15 residues. In nucleotides, the CDR3 is TGTGCCAGCAGTCAGGGACTAGCGGGGGTTGCTACGCAGTATTTT. Residues: CASSQGLAGVATQYF.

The V call is TRBV28, the J call TRBJ1-2; 7 nucleotides line up with TRBD1. J was trimmed by 8 bases and V by 2 bases; bases with no gene match: 11. This CDR3 comprises 15 residues. Germline V gives CDR1 MDHEN, CDR2 SYDVKM. CDR3 protein: CASSLAFGQVEGYTF. In nucleotides, the CDR3 is TGTGCCAGCAGTTTAGCTTTTGGACAGGTAGAGGGCTACACCTTC.

The chain has TRBV9 and TRBJ2-7, with 10 positions matching TRBD1. CDR3 size: 18 residues. CDR1 is SGDLS, CDR2 YYNGEE, per germline. Trimming removed 2 bases from V and 0 bases from J; junction bases left unmatched: 11. This CDR3 is CASSVVLFRDRGSYEQYF. As DNA, the CDR3 is TGTGCCAGCAGCGTCGTCCTATTCCGGGACAGGGGCTCCTACGAGCAGTACTTC. The whole variable domain, remainder taken from reference TRBV9 and TRBJ2-7, is DSGVTQTPKHLITATGQRVTLRCSPRSGDLSVYWYQQSLDQGLQFLIQYYNGEERAKGNILERFSAQQFPDLHSELNLSSLELGDSALYFCASSVVLFRDRGSYEQYFGPGTRLTVT.

J is TRBJ1-5 and V is TRBV5-4; 12 bases line up with TRBD1. There are 15 residues in the CDR3. Trimming took 5 bases from V and 6 from J; bases not matched to a gene: 6. The germline CDR1 and CDR2 sequences are SGHNT and YYREEE (reference sequence). CDR3 loop: CASSPGQGAGQPQHF. The CDR3 bases are TGTGCCAGCAGTCCGGGACAGGGGGCAGGTCAGCCCCAGCATTTT.

This chain uses TRBV9 with TRBJ2-5; 7 positions match TRBD1. In germline, CDR1 is SGDLS, CDR2 YYNGEE. The CDR3 length is 14 residues. After removal of 4 bases from V and 1 base from J, the junction contained 4 bases not matched to a gene. The CDR3 sequence is CASSPGQLQETQYF. The CDR3 DNA follows: TGTGCCAGCAGCCCGGGACAGCTCCAAGAGACCCAGTACTTC. Full variable domain (rest looked up from reference TRBV9 and TRBJ2-5): DSGVTQTPKHLITATGQRVTLRCSPRSGDLSVYWYQQSLDQGLQFLIQYYNGEERAKGNILERFSAQQFPDLHSELNLSSLELGDSALYFCASSPGQLQETQYFGPGTRLLVL.

The chain uses TRBV3-1 (or the pseudogene TRBV3-2) and TRBJ2-6; the D gene is possibly TRBD1 (6 bases). Germline V CDR1 and CDR2: LGHDT, YNNKEL (reference sequence). The CDR3 consists of 19 residues. Deletions cut 6 bases from V and 2 bases from J, with 23 bases between. The CDR3 DNA reads TGTGCCAGCAGGAATCAACTCCGCAGGGGTAAGGCTGGGGCCAACGTCCTGACTTTC. This codes for CASRNQLRRGKAGANVLTF.

The chain has TRBV9 and TRBJ2-7, with 7 bases matching TRBD1. Germline V gene sequence: CDR1 SGDLS, CDR2 YYNGEE. CDR3 length equals 15 residues. The ends lost 0 bases at V and 0 bases at J; junction bases unmatched: 3. The DNA of the CDR3 is TGTGCCAGCAGCGTAGAGTCAGGGGGCTCCTACGAGCAGTACTTC. Translating it yields CASSVESGGSYEQYF.

This clone was recorded only once. The V gene is TRBV28, the J gene TRBJ1-4; D perhaps matches TRBD1 (6 bases). Deletions cut 7 bases from V and 6 bases from J, with 15 bases between. The CDR3 runs to 14 residues. Germline CDR1 reads MDHEN; CDR2 reads SYDVKM. The CDR3 loop reads CASTLGGADEKLFF. The CDR3 nucleotides read TGTGCCAGCACCCTGGGGGGGGCAGATGAAAAACTGTTTTTT.

This chain links TRBV3-1 (or the pseudogene TRBV3-2) with TRBJ2-7; 8 nucleotides match TRBD1. Germline values: CDR1 LGHDT, CDR2 YNNKEL (reference sequence). The V gene end was trimmed by 1 base and the J gene end by 6 bases; junction bases not matched to a gene: 11. The length of the CDR3 is 16 residues. The CDR3 region is CASSQADRVKPSEQYF. The DNA of the CDR3 is TGTGCCAGCAGCCAAGCGGACAGGGTAAAGCCTAGCGAGCAGTACTTC.

The genes are TRBV27 and TRBJ1-1; D call uncertain. This CDR3 comprises 13 residues. Germline V gives CDR1 MNHEY, CDR2 SMNVEV (reference sequence). V shed 3 bases and J shed 5 bases, with 10 bases lying between them. This CDR3 is CASSFSGSTEAFF. CDR3 in DNA: TGTGCCAGCAGTTTCTCCGGGAGTACTGAAGCTTTCTTT.

The gene calls are TRBV29-1 and TRBJ2-1, with D tentatively TRBD2 (7 bases). This CDR3 has 15 amino acids. Trimming pared 0 bases from V and 10 bases from J, leaving 19 bases between. Germline V CDR1 and CDR2: SQVTM, ANQGSEA. The CDR3 DNA sequence: TGCAGCGTTGAAGATCGTGGCGGGGGCTCATCGGAGCAGTTCTTC. It encodes CSVEDRGGGSSEQFF.

CDR3 sequence: CASSRVRGNEQFF. CDR3 sequence (DNA): TGTGCCAGTAGTCGGGTACGGGGCAATGAGCAGTTCTTC. The chain carries TRBV19 and TRBJ2-1, with a weak D call TRBD2 (5 bases). The germline gives CDR1 LNHDA, CDR2 SQIVND (reference sequence). Trimming took off 5 bases at V and 6 bases at J, with 11 bases between the two ends. The CDR3 loop spans 13 amino acids.

The rearrangement links TRBV19 to TRBJ2-7; possibly TRBD2 for D (5 bases). Germline CDR1 LNHDA, CDR2 SQIVND (reference sequence). This CDR3 contains 15 residues. V was pared by 3 bases and J by 1 base, with 13 bases between. This chain's CDR3 is CASSITGELSYEQYF. The CDR3 DNA follows: TGTGCCAGTAGTATCACCGGGGAATTGTCCTACGAGCAGTACTTC.

CDR3 region: CASSPPRQVSNQPQHF. The CDR3 DNA is TGTGCCAGCAGCCCCCCCCGACAGGTCAGCAATCAGCCCCAGCATTTT. The chain employs TRBV28 and TRBJ1-5; possibly TRBD1 for D (6 bases). Germline CDR1 MDHEN, CDR2 SYDVKM. Trimming took 6 bases from V and 1 from J, leaving 16 bases between them. The CDR3 is 16 residues long.

The V and J genes are TRBV14 and TRBJ1-1; possibly TRBD1 for D (6 bases). Germline V CDR1 and CDR2: SGHDN, FVKESK. V shed 4 bases and J shed 6 bases, with 18 bases lying between them. CDR3 size: 15 residues. The CDR3 loop reads CASSPPGTLYAEAFF. In nucleotides, the CDR3 is TGTGCCAGCAGCCCCCCCGGGACACTGTACGCTGAAGCTTTCTTT. The whole variable domain, filled in from reference TRBV14 and TRBJ1-1, reads EAGVTQFPSHSVIEKGQTVTLRCDPISGHDNLYWYRRVMGKEIKFLLHFVKESKQDESGMPNNRFLAERTGGTYSTLKVQPAELEDSGVYFCASSPPGTLYAEAFFGQGTRLTVV.

This chain joins TRBV18 and TRBJ1-1; D unresolved. Germline loops: CDR1 KGHSH, CDR2 LQKENI. Trimming left V 2 bases short and J 1 base short, with 8 bases between. There are 14 residues in the CDR3. CDR3 sequence reads: CASSPVRTNTEAFF. The CDR3 DNA reads as TGTGCCAGCTCACCAGTCAGAACGAACACTGAAGCTTTCTTT.

The rearrangement uses TRBV6-5 and TRBJ1-1; 7 nucleotides align to TRBD1. Germline V gene data show CDR1 as MNHEY and CDR2 as SVGAGI. This CDR3 spans 14 amino acids. The V segment lost 6 bases and the J segment 0 bases; nucleotides outside the gene matches: 4. CDR3 DNA sequence: TGTGCCAGCAGACGGGACAGCGTGAACACTGAAGCTTTCTTT. Its translation: CASRRDSVNTEAFF.

The chain is built from TRBV12-5 and TRBJ2-7; 7 nucleotides align to TRBD2. The CDR3 consists of 15 residues. Germline CDR1 LGHNT, CDR2 FRNRAP. The V and J ends lost 3 bases and 7 bases, in that order; junction bases with no gene match: 12. The CDR3 DNA is TGTGCTAGTGGTTTCCCCGGGACTACCGGTCAGGAGCAGTACTTC. Translation: CASGFPGTTGQEQYF.

The V gene is TRBV28, the J gene TRBJ1-2; D ambiguous. The V end lost 4 bases, the J end lost 4 bases, and 16 bases lay between the germline ends. CDR1 and CDR2 (germline): MDHEN, SYDVKM. This CDR3 spans 15 amino acids. DNA for the CDR3: TGTGCCAGCAGTTCCTCCCCCCTTGACACCTATGGCTACACCTTC. This translates into CASSSSPLDTYGYTF.